This TCR beta chain was documented in a study of T cells in localized non-small cell lung cancer. The protocol was immunoSEQ multiplex PCR, while the TCRdb copy is restricted to in-frame clones and leaves out a portion. The sample carries tens of thousands of clones, roughly 79% recorded once. Germline trimming cut 4 bases from V and 8 bases from J; bases unmatched to any gene: 9. Germline V gene lookup returns CDR1 SGHAT and CDR2 FQNNGV. The CDR3 is made up of 16 amino acids. The rearrangement links TRBV11-2 to TRBJ2-2, with 11 bases identical to TRBD2. The specimen comprised peripheral blood mononuclear cells, sampled before any cancer treatment. This TCR was recovered from a man aged 40-75 years with stage III lung adenocarcinoma. The CDR3 here is CASSSYGTSGSGELFF. The CDR3, as DNA: TGTGCCAGCAGCTCTTATGGGACTAGCGGATCAGGGGAGCTGTTTTTT.